These T cell receptor beta chains were read from a single sample in a study of cytomegalovirus exposure and HLA in healthy donors. Here immunoSEQ multiplex PCR was the method, and the copy in TCRdb shows in-frame clones only, minus some. The table includes some 140,000 clones, approximately 80% detected once. Sequences were obtained from PBMCs. These receptors all stem from a man aged 30 to 39 in good health and CMV-seronegative. Each CDR3 is given with its conserved first and last residue. The D gene is left open where the match is weak. Clone size is given for some rows only: seen once, a few or many times, or a class if the clone is expanded.

V gene: TRBV7-9
D gene: TRBD2
clone size: .
J gene: TRBJ2-2
CDR3 DNA: TGTGCCAGCAGCTCGGGACTAGCGGGAGACACCGGGGAGCTGTTTTTT
CDR3 protein: CASSSGLAGDTGELFF

V gene: TRBV5-1
D gene: TRBD1
clone size: .
J gene: TRBJ2-2
CDR3 DNA: TGCGCCAGCAGCTCGGGACAGGGGTCTTCCGGGGAGCTGTTTTTT
CDR3 protein: CASSSGQGSSGELFF

V gene: TRBV5-1
D gene: .
clone size: .
J gene: TRBJ1-3
CDR3 DNA: TGCGCCAGCAGCTTGGGCCGTATGACAGACCCCTCTGGAAACACCATATATTTT
CDR3 protein: CASSLGRMTDPSGNTIYF

V gene: TRBV19
D gene: TRBD1
clone size: .
J gene: TRBJ2-5
CDR3 DNA: TGTGCCAGTAGTTCCGGGACAGGGGAGGGAGAGACCCAGTACTTC
CDR3 protein: CASSSGTGEGETQYF

V gene: TRBV27
D gene: TRBD1
clone size: .
J gene: TRBJ1-1
CDR3 DNA: TGTGCCAGCAGACCTTGGACAGGGAGGAACACTGAAGCTTTCTTT
CDR3 protein: CASRPWTGRNTEAFF

V gene: TRBV7-3
D gene: .
clone size: .
J gene: TRBJ2-3
CDR3 DNA: TGTGCCAGCAGCTCAGCGGCCGCGGGTCGGTATAATACGCAGTATTTT
CDR3 protein: CASSSAAAGRYNTQYF

V gene: TRBV27
D gene: .
clone size: .
J gene: TRBJ2-7
CDR3 DNA: TGTGCCAGCAGCTTTCAGTTAGGGAGCTACTACGAGCAGTACTTC
CDR3 protein: CASSFQLGSYYEQYF

V gene: TRBV2
D gene: TRBD1
clone size: .
J gene: TRBJ1-2
CDR3 DNA: TGTGCCAGCAGTGAAGCGCTTAGGGGGCATAACTATGGCTACACCTTC
CDR3 protein: CASSEALRGHNYGYTF

V gene: TRBV11-2
D gene: .
clone size: .
J gene: TRBJ1-3
CDR3 DNA: TGTGCCAGCAGCTCACAGGGCTCTGGAAACACCATATATTTT
CDR3 protein: CASSSQGSGNTIYF

V gene: TRBV29-1
D gene: .
clone size: .
J gene: TRBJ1-2
CDR3 DNA: TGCAGCGTTGGAGGGATACAGGGCTACACCTTC
CDR3 protein: CSVGGIQGYTF

V gene: TRBV29-1
D gene: TRBD2
clone size: .
J gene: TRBJ2-5
CDR3 DNA: TGCAGCGTTGGGGCTAGCGGGAGCGCAGAGACCCAGTACTTC
CDR3 protein: CSVGASGSAETQYF

V gene: TRBV28
D gene: .
clone size: .
J gene: TRBJ2-1
CDR3 DNA: TGTGCCAGCAGTTTTAGTCTGTCGAAACTGAGCTCCTACAATGAGCAGTTCTTC
CDR3 protein: CASSFSLSKLSSYNEQFF

V gene: TRBV7-9
D gene: .
clone size: .
J gene: TRBJ1-5
CDR3 DNA: TGTGCCAGTAGCTTATTAGGGGCTGGTCAGCCCCAGCATTTT
CDR3 protein: CASSLLGAGQPQHF

V gene: TRBV5-1
D gene: .
clone size: .
J gene: TRBJ2-1
CDR3 DNA: TGCGCCAGCAGCTTGCAGGGAAACTCCTACAATGAGCAGTTCTTC
CDR3 protein: CASSLQGNSYNEQFF

V gene: TRBV14
D gene: TRBD1
clone size: few
J gene: TRBJ2-4
CDR3 DNA: TGTGCCAGCAGCCAAGATCACAGGGGGCGCGTCATTCAGTACTTC
CDR3 protein: CASSQDHRGRVIQYF

V gene: TRBV19
D gene: TRBD1
clone size: few
J gene: TRBJ1-2
CDR3 DNA: TGTGCCAGTAGTATTGTCGGACAGGGCCCCTATGGCTACACCTTC
CDR3 protein: CASSIVGQGPYGYTF

V gene: TRBV25-1
D gene: TRBD1
clone size: few
J gene: TRBJ2-5
CDR3 DNA: TGTGCCAGCAGTAAAAGACAGGGCCCAGAGACCCAGTACTTC
CDR3 protein: CASSKRQGPETQYF

V gene: TRBV5-5
D gene: .
clone size: .
J gene: TRBJ2-2
CDR3 DNA: TGTGCCAGCAGCTTTAGGACATTTAACACCGGGGAGCTGTTTTTT
CDR3 protein: CASSFRTFNTGELFF

V gene: TRBV10-3
D gene: .
clone size: .
J gene: TRBJ1-3
CDR3 DNA: TGTGCCATCTTTCGCCTCGACTCAAACACCATATATTTT
CDR3 protein: CAIFRLDSNTIYF

V gene: TRBV30
D gene: .
clone size: .
J gene: TRBJ1-3
CDR3 DNA: TGTGCCTGGAGTACCTGGGGCCGAAACACCATATATTTT
CDR3 protein: CAWSTWGRNTIYF

V gene: TRBV9
D gene: TRBD2
clone size: .
J gene: TRBJ2-5
CDR3 DNA: TGTGCCAGCAGCGTAGGAGGGAGGGAGGAGACCCAGTACTTC
CDR3 protein: CASSVGGREETQYF

V gene: TRBV5-1
D gene: .
clone size: .
J gene: TRBJ2-1
CDR3 DNA: TGCGCCAGCACCCCACAGTTCCACAATGAGCAGTTCTTC
CDR3 protein: CASTPQFHNEQFF

V gene: TRBV7-9
D gene: .
clone size: .
J gene: TRBJ2-3
CDR3 DNA: TGTGCCATCCCCCTTGGGGGCAAGGCTAGCACAGATACGCAGTATTTT
CDR3 protein: CAIPLGGKASTDTQYF

V gene: TRBV18
D gene: TRBD2
clone size: .
J gene: TRBJ2-7
CDR3 DNA: TGTGCCAGCTCACCTTTGTGGGGGGGAAGCTCCTACGAGCAGTACTTC
CDR3 protein: CASSPLWGGSSYEQYF

V gene: TRBV27
D gene: .
clone size: .
J gene: TRBJ2-1
CDR3 DNA: TGTGCCAGCAGTTCCCCCGGGGTGGGACTTTCCATTTACTCCTACAATGAGCAGTTCTTC
CDR3 protein: CASSSPGVGLSIYSYNEQFF

V gene: TRBV15
D gene: TRBD2
clone size: few
J gene: TRBJ2-3
CDR3 DNA: TGTGCCACCAGAACCGGACTAGGGACAGATACGCAGTATTTT
CDR3 protein: CATRTGLGTDTQYF

V gene: TRBV15
D gene: TRBD1
clone size: .
J gene: TRBJ1-5
CDR3 DNA: TGTGCCACCAGCAGGGCGGGACAGAGTAATCAGCCCCAGCATTTT
CDR3 protein: CATSRAGQSNQPQHF

V gene: TRBV18
D gene: .
clone size: few
J gene: TRBJ2-1
CDR3 DNA: TGTGCCAGCTCCACGGACAATGAGCAGTTCTTC
CDR3 protein: CASSTDNEQFF

V gene: TRBV7-2
D gene: TRBD1
clone size: .
J gene: TRBJ1-5
CDR3 DNA: TGTGCCAGCAGCCGACAGGGGTTGAGGAATCAGCCCCAGCATTTT
CDR3 protein: CASSRQGLRNQPQHF

V gene: TRBV7-9
D gene: TRBD2
clone size: .
J gene: TRBJ2-3
CDR3 DNA: TGTGCCAGCAGCTTAGGGACTAGCCTTAGCACAGATACGCAGTATTTT
CDR3 protein: CASSLGTSLSTDTQYF

V gene: TRBV9
D gene: .
clone size: .
J gene: TRBJ2-2
CDR3 DNA: TGTGCCAGCAGCTTGCGTGCCGGGGAGCTGTTTTTT
CDR3 protein: CASSLRAGELFF

V gene: TRBV15
D gene: .
clone size: .
J gene: TRBJ2-7
CDR3 DNA: TGTGCCACCAGCAGAGATCTGGAGGCCTACGAGCAGTACTTC
CDR3 protein: CATSRDLEAYEQYF

V gene: TRBV5-1
D gene: .
clone size: once
J gene: TRBJ2-1
CDR3 DNA: TGCGCCAGCAGCTTGGCCCCAGGGGCTGAGTACGACAATGAGCAGTTCTTC
CDR3 protein: CASSLAPGAEYDNEQFF

V gene: TRBV7-8
D gene: TRBD2
clone size: .
J gene: TRBJ2-1
CDR3 DNA: TGTGCCAGCAGCTCACCAACTAGCGGGAGAGTGAATGAGCAGTTCTTC
CDR3 protein: CASSSPTSGRVNEQFF

V gene: TRBV7-8
D gene: .
clone size: .
J gene: TRBJ1-1
CDR3 DNA: TGTGCCAGCAGCCTAATCCGGAACACTGAAGCTTTCTTT
CDR3 protein: CASSLIRNTEAFF

V gene: TRBV27
D gene: .
clone size: once
J gene: TRBJ1-2
CDR3 DNA: TGTGCCAGCAGTCCCACCAGACAGTATGGCTACACCTTC
CDR3 protein: CASSPTRQYGYTF

V gene: TRBV5-1
D gene: TRBD2
clone size: few
J gene: TRBJ2-5
CDR3 DNA: TGCGCCAGCAGCTTGGGGGCTAGCGGGTCAGGGACCCAGTACTTC
CDR3 protein: CASSLGASGSGTQYF

V gene: TRBV18
D gene: .
clone size: .
J gene: TRBJ1-4
CDR3 DNA: TGTGCCAGCTCACCAGGGTTACAGGGAGATGAAAAACTGTTTTTT
CDR3 protein: CASSPGLQGDEKLFF

V gene: TRBV7-9
D gene: .
clone size: .
J gene: TRBJ2-5
CDR3 DNA: TGTGCCAGCAGCTTAGCCTCAGGGCGGGGGACCCAGTACTTC
CDR3 protein: CASSLASGRGTQYF

V gene: TRBV6-1
D gene: .
clone size: .
J gene: TRBJ2-5
CDR3 DNA: TGTGCCAGCAGTCCTTCAGGGTGGGAGACCCAGTACTTC
CDR3 protein: CASSPSGWETQYF

V gene: TRBV30
D gene: TRBD2
clone size: once
J gene: TRBJ2-7
CDR3 DNA: TGTGCCTGGACTAGCGGGGCCTCCTACGAGCAGTACTTC
CDR3 protein: CAWTSGASYEQYF

V gene: TRBV10-1
D gene: .
clone size: few
J gene: TRBJ1-2
CDR3 DNA: TGCGCCAGCAAGTCCAGGGGCGTTGGTTGGGGCTACACCTTC
CDR3 protein: CASKSRGVGWGYTF

V gene: TRBV7-9
D gene: .
clone size: .
J gene: TRBJ1-1
CDR3 DNA: TGTTCCAGCAGCTTAGTGGTCAGGGTGAACACTGAAGCTTTCTTT
CDR3 protein: CSSSLVVRVNTEAFF

V gene: TRBV6-4
D gene: .
clone size: .
J gene: TRBJ2-2
CDR3 DNA: TGTGCCAGCAGACACACGCCTTCCGGGGAGCTGTTTTTT
CDR3 protein: CASRHTPSGELFF

V gene: TRBV5-1
D gene: TRBD1
clone size: .
J gene: TRBJ2-3
CDR3 DNA: TGCGCCAGCAGCTTGACTGGGACAGCGGAACTCCGGCCAGATACGCAGTATTTT
CDR3 protein: CASSLTGTAELRPDTQYF

V gene: TRBV11-2
D gene: TRBD2
clone size: .
J gene: TRBJ2-7
CDR3 DNA: TGTGCCAGCAGCCACTCCCCGGGACTAGCGGGGGTTTACGAGCAGTACTTC
CDR3 protein: CASSHSPGLAGVYEQYF

V gene: TRBV30
D gene: .
clone size: once
J gene: TRBJ1-1
CDR3 DNA: TGTGCCTTCCCGAGGGGAGGGACTGAAGCTTTCTTT
CDR3 protein: CAFPRGGTEAFF

V gene: TRBV27
D gene: .
clone size: .
J gene: TRBJ1-1
CDR3 DNA: TGTGCCAGCAGTTTTGGAGGGTTGAACACTGAAGCTTTCTTT
CDR3 protein: CASSFGGLNTEAFF